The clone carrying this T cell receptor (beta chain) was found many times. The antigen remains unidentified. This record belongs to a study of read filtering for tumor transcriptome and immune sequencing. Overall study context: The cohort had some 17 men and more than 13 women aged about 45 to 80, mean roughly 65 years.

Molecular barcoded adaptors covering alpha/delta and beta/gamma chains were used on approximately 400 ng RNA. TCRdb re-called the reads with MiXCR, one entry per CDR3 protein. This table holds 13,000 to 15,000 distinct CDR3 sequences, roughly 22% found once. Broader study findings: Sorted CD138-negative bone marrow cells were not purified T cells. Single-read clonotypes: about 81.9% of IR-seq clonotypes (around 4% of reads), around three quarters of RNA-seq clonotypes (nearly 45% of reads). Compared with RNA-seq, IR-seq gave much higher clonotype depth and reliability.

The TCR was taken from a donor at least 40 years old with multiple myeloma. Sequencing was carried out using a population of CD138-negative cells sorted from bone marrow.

This CDR3 reads CATSNPGSSYEQYF. CDR3 DNA sequence: TGTGCCACCAGCAATCCGGGGAGCTCCTACGAGCAGTACTTC. The J gene is TRBJ2-7, the V gene TRBV15; tentative D call: TRBD2 (5 bases). Trimming removed 4 bases from V and 0 bases from J, with 10 bases in between. This CDR3 is built from 14 residues. The germline V gene encodes CDR1 LNHNV and CDR2 YYDKDF (reference sequence).